The rows below give T cell receptor beta chains drawn from one sample of a study of blood T cell repertoires in COVID-19. The repertoire was sequenced with immunoSEQ multiplex PCR; TCRdb's copy has only in-frame clones and lacks some. The sample contains roughly 30,000 clones, about four fifths of which appear only once. Sequenced material: peripheral blood. These receptors originate from a man at least 80 years old with active COVID-19. The CDR3 runs from the conserved cysteine through the conserved F or W. A D gene is named only where the DNA matches it firmly. Where a row states a size, it is once, few, many or the class of an expanded clone; other rows omit it.

v_gene	d_gene	abundance	j_gene	CDR3nt	CDR3aa
TRBV5-4	TRBD1	NA	TRBJ2-7	TGTGCCAGCAGCTTGGGGGACAGGGTCCACGAGCAGTACTTC	CASSLGDRVHEQYF
TRBV30	NA	NA	TRBJ2-6	TGTGCCTGGGGAAGGGGTGGTGGGGCCAACGTCCTGACTTTC	CAWGRGGGANVLTF
TRBV18	NA	NA	TRBJ1-1	TGTGCCAGCTCCCCCAACAAGAACACTGAAGCTTTCTTT	CASSPNKNTEAFF
TRBV10-3	TRBD2	NA	TRBJ2-1	TGTGCCATCAGTGGCGCTAGCGGGGGGGTGAATGAGCAGTTCTTC	CAISGASGGVNEQFF
TRBV3-1/TRBV3-2	NA	NA	TRBJ2-2	TGTGCCAGCAGCCGGGGAGCCGGTCTAAACACCGGGGAGCTGTTTTTT	CASSRGAGLNTGELFF
TRBV27	TRBD1	few	TRBJ2-7	TGTGCCAGCATCCCACCTCCACAGGGGTCGTACGAGCAGTACTTC	CASIPPPQGSYEQYF
TRBV20-1	TRBD1	NA	TRBJ1-3	TGCAGTGCTAGTTCTCAGCTACAGGGGAGAATCTCATATTTT	CSASSQLQGRISYF
TRBV6-2/TRBV6-3	NA	NA	TRBJ2-2	TGTGCCAGCAGTGTTACGGGACACGCGAGGACCGGGGAGCTGTTTTTT	CASSVTGHARTGELFF
TRBV2	TRBD1	once	TRBJ2-5	TGTGCCAGCAGTGACGTGGGACAGGGGGGGGAGACCCAGTACTTC	CASSDVGQGGETQYF
TRBV4-1	NA	NA	TRBJ2-3	TGCGCCAGCAGCTACCTAGGAGGAGATACGCAGTATTTT	CASSYLGGDTQYF
TRBV24-1	TRBD1	NA	TRBJ2-1	TGTGCCGCACCCTACCCCTGGGACAGGGTGTACAATGAGCAGTTCTTC	CAAPYPWDRVYNEQFF